This T cell receptor (beta chain) was sequenced during a study of Ad26.COV2.S vaccination and SARS-CoV-2 variants. General study findings and limits: Total T cell responses may have been underestimated by the TCR breadth and depth analyses. Greater spike-specific TCR breadth was seen in vaccine recipients than in placebo recipients.

In the case of this clone: What it binds is not known.

Regarding treatment: over 15 received Ad26.COV2.S at low or high dose, single or two shots; a few received placebo; per-sample allocation not given. Collection of samples fell on day 63 after the first vaccine or placebo injection. The shot given was an Ad26 vector that makes Wuhan-strain SARS-CoV-2 spike. TCRdb's table, derived via immunoSEQ multiplex PCR, lists solely in-frame clones and lacks some. The table shows about 350,000 clones, with approximately 90% occurring only once. The CDR3 length is 18 residues. The V segment lost 1 base and the J segment 12 bases; nucleotides outside the gene matches: 15. Germline CDR1 reads LGHDT; CDR2 reads YNNKEL (reference sequence).

This sequence was found in a person between 18 and 60 years old who received the Ad26.COV2.S COVID-19 vaccine or a placebo. Sequencing used peripheral blood, obtained in a trial of Ad26.COV2.S vaccine versus placebo. This chain links TRBV3-1 (or the pseudogene TRBV3-2) with TRBJ1-6, with 10 positions matching TRBD1. The DNA for the CDR3 is TGTGCCAGCAGCCAAGCGGGGATCTTCGGGACAGGGGCAGTACCCCTCCACTTT. Translated: CASSQAGIFGTGAVPLHF.